This T cell receptor beta chain was recovered during a study of vaccination and CD4 T cells after COVID-19. At the Johns Hopkins FTIC core, DNA taken from cultured CD4+ T cells was sequenced by way of the Oncomine TCR Beta short-read assay. TCRdb itself ran the PCR reads through MiXCR, one entry per CDR3 protein. The sample has about 10,000 distinct CDR3 sequences, approximately 30% seen once. The CDR3 is made up of 11 amino acids. Germline CDR1 and CDR2: MDHEN and SYDVKM. To note about this clonotype: Its antigen is undetermined. One end of the junction does not line up with germline, which may come from a read error.

This sample's treatment: roughly 11-day PBMC culture with coronavirus spike peptide pools or control peptides (ViraFEST assay). This TCR was recovered from a human donor who had recovered from COVID-19. Sequences were derived from CD4+ T cells from blood, cultured in vitro, sampled after SARS-CoV-2 vaccination. The chain links TRBV28 to TRBJ2-7, with a weak D call TRBD2 (5 bases). The CDR3 region is CASRGSATGTF. The DNA for the CDR3 is TGTGCCAGCAGGGGTAGCGCAACCGGTACCTTC.